The 18 T cell receptor beta chains below all came from one sample that was sequenced in a study of control samples from healthy donors and cancer patients. TCRdb's table, derived via immunoSEQ multiplex PCR, lists solely in-frame clones and lacks some. The repertoire holds about 70,000 clones, with about 95% as singletons. The sequencing sample was made of blood. These receptors were taken from a woman between 25 and 40 years old in good health.

This clone was seen just once. The chain is built from TRBV14 and TRBJ1-3; a weak D match, TRBD1 (5 bases). Germline loops: CDR1 SGHDN, CDR2 FVKESK. The CDR3 consists of 14 residues. V gave up 1 base and J gave up 3 bases, with 7 bases separating them. In nucleotides, the CDR3 is TGTGCCAGCAGCCAAGCGGGACTTGGAAACACCATATATTTT. Its protein is CASSQAGLGNTIYF.

V usage is TRBV3-1 (or the pseudogene TRBV3-2) and J usage is TRBJ1-2; possible D gene TRBD1, 6 bases. The CDR3 is made up of 12 amino acids. V dropped 4 bases and J dropped 5 bases, with 8 bases sitting between them. Germline V gene sequence: CDR1 LGHDT, CDR2 YNNKEL (reference sequence). The CDR3 sequence: CASSLQGYGYTF. DNA for the CDR3: TGTGCCAGCAGCCTACAGGGATATGGCTACACCTTC.

Only a few counts were recorded for this clone. This rearrangement joins TRBV5-1 to TRBJ1-3; tentatively, D is TRBD1 (5 bases). Germline V gene sequence: CDR1 SGHRS, CDR2 YFSETQ. The CDR3 sequence is 13 residues long. V was cut by 0 bases and J by 8 bases, with 9 bases left in between. The CDR3 DNA is TGCGCCAGCAGCTTGGCTTTAGGGGACACCATATATTTT. Encoded protein: CASSLALGDTIYF.

The V and J genes are TRBV6-4 and TRBJ1-2; D is perhaps TRBD1 (6 bases). With 3 bases removed from V and 3 bases from J, the gap between germline ends came to 8 bases. Germline V gene sequence: CDR1 MRHNA, CDR2 SNTAGT. This CDR3 spans 13 amino acids. The CDR3 sequence: CASSDTGHYGYTF. The CDR3, as DNA: TGTGCCAGCAGTGATACAGGGCACTATGGCTACACCTTC.

The V gene is TRBV19, the J gene TRBJ2-2; the match to TRBD1 covers 9 bases. CDR3 length: 15 amino acids. Trimming at V came to 6 bases and at J to 6 bases, leaving 8 bases not matched to a gene. The V gene's germline CDR1 is LNHDA and CDR2 SQIVND (reference sequence). CDR3: CASRPSTGGSGELFF. Written as DNA, the CDR3 is TGTGCCAGTAGGCCGTCTACAGGGGGCTCCGGGGAGCTGTTTTTT.

This sequence joins TRBV21-1 and TRBJ1-5. TRBV21-1 is a pseudogene locus. The CDR3 is made up of 16 amino acids. CDR3 loop: CASSKARAYSNQPQHF. DNA for the CDR3: TGTGCCAGCAGCAAAGCGCGCGCTTATAGCAATCAGCCCCAGCATTTT.

The rearrangement joins TRBV5-1 to TRBJ2-3; 8 nucleotides match TRBD1. V dropped 6 bases and J dropped 9; count of bases not matched to a gene: 12. The germline V gene has CDR1 SGHRS and CDR2 YFSETQ. This CDR3 has 14 residues. CDR3 sequence (DNA): TGCGCCAGCAAAATAAGGACAGGGATCCAGACGCAGTATTTT. Its protein product is CASKIRTGIQTQYF.

CDR3 coding DNA: TGTGCCAGCAGCCAGGGGGGGGAGCTGTTTTTT. Translated, it gives CASSQGGELFF. V is TRBV27 and J is TRBJ2-2, with D tentatively TRBD1 (6 bases). CDR3 size: 11 residues. Germline CDR1 reads MNHEY; CDR2 reads SMNVEV (reference sequence). V shed 6 bases and J shed 8 bases, with 7 bases lying between them.

The chain uses TRBV5-1 and TRBJ2-6; the D gene is possibly TRBD1 (5 bases). This CDR3 has 17 residues. V lost 2 bases to trimming and J lost 0 bases, with 12 bases between them. Germline CDR1 and CDR2: SGHRS and YFSETQ. The CDR3 DNA reads as TGCGCCAGCAGCTTAGAGGACATAAGCTCTGGGGCCAACGTCCTGACTTTC. Residues: CASSLEDISSGANVLTF.

The V and J genes are TRBV5-1 and TRBJ2-2; perhaps TRBD1 as D (6 bases). This CDR3 contains 14 residues. Germline lookup yields CDR1 SGHRS and CDR2 YFSETQ. Trimming stripped 3 bases from V and 6 bases from J, with 12 bases between. CDR3 sequence (DNA): TGCGCCAGCAGCTACACAGGGTCGTCCGGGGAGCTGTTTTTT. Amino acids: CASSYTGSSGELFF.

The CDR3 reads CASSARQTSTNEKLFF. The CDR3 nucleotides read TGTGCCAGTAGTGCTCGACAGACTAGTACTAATGAAAAACTGTTTTTT. The V gene is TRBV19, the J gene TRBJ1-4; D is perhaps TRBD1 (5 bases). Germline CDR1 LNHDA, CDR2 SQIVND (reference sequence). V lost 5 bases and J 2 bases, leaving 15 bases between the germline ends. This CDR3 has 16 residues.

The gene calls are TRBV11-2 and TRBJ1-6, with 7 bases that match TRBD1. The CDR3 consists of 13 residues. CDR1 is SGHAT and CDR2 is FQNNGV in the germline V gene. J lost 6 bases, V lost 6 bases, and 2 bases had no gene match. CDR3 protein: CASRGQSNSPLHF. CDR3 DNA: TGTGCCAGCAGGGGACAGTCTAATTCACCCCTCCACTTT. The full variable domain, rest sourced from reference TRBV11-2 and TRBJ1-6, is EAGVAQSPRYKIIEKRQSVAFWCNPISGHATLYWYQQILGQGPKLLIQFQNNGVVDDSQLPKDRFSAERLKGVDSTLKIQPAKLEDSAVYLCASRGQSNSPLHFGNGTRLTVT.

In this sample, this clone turned up once. This chain uses TRBV11-3 with TRBJ2-5; TRBD2 might be the D (5 bases). The V gene lost 5 bases and the J gene lost 5 bases, with 15 bases spanning the gap. This CDR3 region has 14 residues. Per germline, CDR1 SGHNT and CDR2 YENEEA. CDR3 nucleotides: TGTGCCAGCAGCCCCCGGTGGCGGGCCGAGACCCAGTACTTC. Translation: CASSPRWRAETQYF.

This sequence joins TRBV5-6 and TRBJ1-5; 9 bases fit TRBD1. J gave up 5 bases and V 2 bases, and 17 bases lay outside the gene matches. CDR3 length: 19 residues. Germline loops: CDR1 SGHDT, CDR2 YYEEEE. The CDR3 DNA sequence: TGTGCCAGCAGCTTTGGGCCCGGGACAGGGACGTCGCGTCATCAGCCCCAGCATTTT. Translated: CASSFGPGTGTSRHQPQHF.

V is TRBV4-1 and J is TRBJ1-4; D remains ambiguous. V lost 1 base and J 6 bases, leaving 9 bases between the germline ends. The germline V gene has CDR1 MGHRA and CDR2 YSYEKL. This CDR3 region has 14 residues. The CDR3 nucleotides are TGCGCCAGCAGCCAAGTTTTGTGGGATGAAAAACTGTTTTTT. It codes for CASSQVLWDEKLFF.

V and J are TRBV3-1 (or the pseudogene TRBV3-2) and TRBJ2-3, with D possibly matching TRBD1 (6 bases). Trimming removed 4 bases from V and 5 bases from J, with 13 bases in between. The V gene's germline CDR1 is LGHDT and CDR2 YNNKEL (reference sequence). This CDR3 is built from 14 residues. The CDR3 DNA sequence: TGTGCCAGCAGCCCCAAGGGGGTCGGAGATACGCAGTATTTT. Protein: CASSPKGVGDTQYF.

The V gene is TRBV2, the J gene TRBJ1-3, with D possibly TRBD1 on 6 matching bases. CDR3 length: 14 residues. Germline V gives CDR1 SNHLY, CDR2 FYNNEI. Trimming pared 5 bases from V and 4 bases from J, leaving 12 bases between. The CDR3 loop reads CASSPSGVGNTIYF. CDR3 in DNA: TGTGCCAGCAGTCCTTCAGGGGTCGGAAACACCATATATTTT.

The chain uses TRBV6-4 and TRBJ2-7, with D possibly being TRBD1 (6 bases). V lost 0 bases and J 5 bases, leaving 11 bases between the germline ends. The germline V gene encodes CDR1 MRHNA and CDR2 SNTAGT. This CDR3 has 14 residues. The CDR3 sequence is CASSDSNRVHEQYV. Here the CDR3 DNA reads TGTGCCAGCAGTGACTCGAACAGGGTCCACGAGCAGTACGTC.